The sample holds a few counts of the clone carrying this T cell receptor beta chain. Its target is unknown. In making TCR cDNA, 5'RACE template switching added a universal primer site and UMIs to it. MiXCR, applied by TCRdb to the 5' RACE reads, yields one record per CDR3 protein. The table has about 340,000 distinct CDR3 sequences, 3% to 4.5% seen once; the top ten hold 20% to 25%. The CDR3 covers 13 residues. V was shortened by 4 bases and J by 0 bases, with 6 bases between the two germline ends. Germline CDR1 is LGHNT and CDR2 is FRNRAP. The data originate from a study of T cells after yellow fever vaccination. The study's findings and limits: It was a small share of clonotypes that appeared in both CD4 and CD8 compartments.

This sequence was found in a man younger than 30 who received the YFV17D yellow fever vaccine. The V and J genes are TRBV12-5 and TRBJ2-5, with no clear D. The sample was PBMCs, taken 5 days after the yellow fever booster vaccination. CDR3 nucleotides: TGTGCTAGTGGTTCGGTGTACCAAGAGACCCAGTACTTC. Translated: CASGSVYQETQYF.